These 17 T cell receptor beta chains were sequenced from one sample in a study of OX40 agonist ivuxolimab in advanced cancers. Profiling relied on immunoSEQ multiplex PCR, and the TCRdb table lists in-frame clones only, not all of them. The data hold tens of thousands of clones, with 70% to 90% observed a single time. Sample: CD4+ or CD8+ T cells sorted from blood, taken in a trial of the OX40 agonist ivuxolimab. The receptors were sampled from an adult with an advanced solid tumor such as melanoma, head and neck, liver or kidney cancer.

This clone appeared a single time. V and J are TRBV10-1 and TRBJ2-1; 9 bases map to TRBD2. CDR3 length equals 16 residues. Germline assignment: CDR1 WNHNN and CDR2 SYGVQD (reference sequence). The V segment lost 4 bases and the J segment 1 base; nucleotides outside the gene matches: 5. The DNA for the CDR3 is TGCGCCAGCAGTGCCTTAGCGGGAGAATCCTACAATGAGCAGTTCTTC. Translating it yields CASSALAGESYNEQFF.

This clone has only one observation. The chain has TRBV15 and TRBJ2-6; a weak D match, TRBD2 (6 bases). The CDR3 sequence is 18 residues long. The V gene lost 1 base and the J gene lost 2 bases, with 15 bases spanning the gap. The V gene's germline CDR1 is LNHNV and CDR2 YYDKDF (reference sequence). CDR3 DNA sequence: TGTGCCACCAGCAGAGGGCGGGGAAATCGGCCTGGGGCCAACGTCCTGACTTTC. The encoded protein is CATSRGRGNRPGANVLTF.

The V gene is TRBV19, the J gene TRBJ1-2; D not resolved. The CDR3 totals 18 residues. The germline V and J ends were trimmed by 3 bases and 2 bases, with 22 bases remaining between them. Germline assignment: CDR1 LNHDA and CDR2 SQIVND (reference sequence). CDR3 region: CASSIPNAGRILNYGYTF. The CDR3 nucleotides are TGTGCCAGTAGTATCCCCAACGCCGGACGCATCCTCAACTATGGCTACACCTTC.

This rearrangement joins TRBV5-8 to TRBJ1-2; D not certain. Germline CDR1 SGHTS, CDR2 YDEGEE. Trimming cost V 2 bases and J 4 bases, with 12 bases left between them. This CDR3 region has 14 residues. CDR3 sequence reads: CASSLALGSYGYTF. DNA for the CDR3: TGTGCCAGCAGCTTAGCCTTGGGAAGCTATGGCTACACCTTC.

The CDR3 DNA follows: TGTGCCAGCAGTCAAACGTCCGGGACAGGGGTACGATCCATATATTTT. Translated, it gives CASSQTSGTGVRSIYF. The chain employs TRBV27 and TRBJ1-3; 10 bases fit TRBD1. V was pared by 5 bases and J by 11 bases, with 15 bases of the junction left unmatched. There are 16 residues in the CDR3. Germline CDR1 and CDR2: MNHEY and SMNVEV (reference sequence).

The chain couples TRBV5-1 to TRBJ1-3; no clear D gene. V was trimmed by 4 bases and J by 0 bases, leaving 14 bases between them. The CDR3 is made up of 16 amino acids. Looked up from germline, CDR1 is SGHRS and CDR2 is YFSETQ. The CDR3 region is CASSPDPLDSGNTIYF. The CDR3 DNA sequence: TGCGCCAGCAGCCCTGACCCGTTGGACTCTGGAAACACCATATATTTT.

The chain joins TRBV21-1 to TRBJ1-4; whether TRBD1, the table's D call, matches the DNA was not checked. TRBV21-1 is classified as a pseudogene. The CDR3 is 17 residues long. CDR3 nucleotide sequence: TGTGCCAGCAGCCAGAGGACAGGGAGGCACTCTAATGAAAAACTGTTTTTT. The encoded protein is CASSQRTGRHSNEKLFF.

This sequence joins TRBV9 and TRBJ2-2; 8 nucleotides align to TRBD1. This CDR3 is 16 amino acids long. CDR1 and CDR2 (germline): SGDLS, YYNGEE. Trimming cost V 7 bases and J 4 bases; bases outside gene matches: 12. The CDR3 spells CASGRQGARGTGELFF. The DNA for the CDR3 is TGTGCCAGCGGGCGGCAGGGGGCGCGTGGCACCGGGGAGCTGTTTTTT.

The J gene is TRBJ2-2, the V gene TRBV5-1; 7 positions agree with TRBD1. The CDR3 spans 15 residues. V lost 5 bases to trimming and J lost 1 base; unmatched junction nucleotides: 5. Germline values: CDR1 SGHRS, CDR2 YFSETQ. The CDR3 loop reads CASRSWTGNTGELFF. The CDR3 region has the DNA TGCGCCAGCAGATCCTGGACAGGGAACACCGGGGAGCTGTTTTTT.

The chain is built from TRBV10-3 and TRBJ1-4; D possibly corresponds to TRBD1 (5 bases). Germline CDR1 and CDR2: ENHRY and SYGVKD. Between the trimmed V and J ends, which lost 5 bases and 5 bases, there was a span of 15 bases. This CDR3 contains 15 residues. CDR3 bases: TGTGCCATCAGTCCGGGACCCTCGGGGAATGAAAAACTGTTTTTT. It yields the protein CAISPGPSGNEKLFF.

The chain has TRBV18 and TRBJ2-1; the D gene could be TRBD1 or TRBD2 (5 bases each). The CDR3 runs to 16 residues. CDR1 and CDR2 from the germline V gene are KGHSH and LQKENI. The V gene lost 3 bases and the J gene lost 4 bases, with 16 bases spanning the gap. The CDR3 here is CASSPRSGTPYNEQFF. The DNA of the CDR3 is TGTGCCAGCTCACCTCGCTCCGGGACCCCTTACAATGAGCAGTTCTTC.

Here the CDR3 reads CASSVALARNTGELFF. For the CDR3, the DNA is TGTGCCAGCAGCGTAGCACTAGCGAGGAACACCGGGGAGCTGTTTTTT. The chain employs TRBV9 and TRBJ2-2; 7 bases agree with TRBD2. With V trimmed by 0 bases and J by 1 base, 3 bases remained unmatched. Germline lookup yields CDR1 SGDLS and CDR2 YYNGEE. This CDR3 is 16 amino acids long.

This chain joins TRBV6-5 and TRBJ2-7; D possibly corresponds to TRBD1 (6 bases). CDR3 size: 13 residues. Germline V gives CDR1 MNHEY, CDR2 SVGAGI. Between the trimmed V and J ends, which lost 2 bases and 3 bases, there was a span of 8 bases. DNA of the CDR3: TGTGCCAGCAGTTACGAAGGGGGCTACGAGCAGTACTTC. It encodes CASSYEGGYEQYF.

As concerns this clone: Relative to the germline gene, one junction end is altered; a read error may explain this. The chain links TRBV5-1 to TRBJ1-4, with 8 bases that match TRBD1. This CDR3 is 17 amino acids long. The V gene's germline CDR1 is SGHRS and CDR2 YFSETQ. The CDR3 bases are TGCGCCAGCAGCACACTACCATTCGACAGGGGAAATGGAAAACTGTTTTTT. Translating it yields CASSTLPFDRGNGKLFF.

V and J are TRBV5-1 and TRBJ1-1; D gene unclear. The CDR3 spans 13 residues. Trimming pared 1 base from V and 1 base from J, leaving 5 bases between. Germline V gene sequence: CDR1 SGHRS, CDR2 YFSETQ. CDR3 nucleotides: TGCGCCAGCAGCTTGCAACCGAACACTGAAGCTTTCTTT. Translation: CASSLQPNTEAFF. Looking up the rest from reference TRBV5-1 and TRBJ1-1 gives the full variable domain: KAGVTQTPRYLIKTRGQQVTLSCSPISGHRSVSWYQQTPGQGLQFLFEYFSETQRNKGNFPGRFSGRQFSNSRSEMNVSTLELGDSALYLCASSLQPNTEAFFGQGTRLTVV.

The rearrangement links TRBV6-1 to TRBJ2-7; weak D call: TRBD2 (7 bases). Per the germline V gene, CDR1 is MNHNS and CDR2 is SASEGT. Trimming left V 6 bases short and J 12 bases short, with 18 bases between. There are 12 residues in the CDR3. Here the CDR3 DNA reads TGTGCCAGCAGCAGAGCGGACGGGGGGCGGTACTTC. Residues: CASSRADGGRYF.

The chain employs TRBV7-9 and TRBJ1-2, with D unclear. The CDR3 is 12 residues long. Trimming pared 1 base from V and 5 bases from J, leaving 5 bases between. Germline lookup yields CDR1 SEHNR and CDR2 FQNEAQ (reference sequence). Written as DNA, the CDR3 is TGTGCCAGCAGCTTAGAAGGGTATGGCTACACCTTC. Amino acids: CASSLEGYGYTF.